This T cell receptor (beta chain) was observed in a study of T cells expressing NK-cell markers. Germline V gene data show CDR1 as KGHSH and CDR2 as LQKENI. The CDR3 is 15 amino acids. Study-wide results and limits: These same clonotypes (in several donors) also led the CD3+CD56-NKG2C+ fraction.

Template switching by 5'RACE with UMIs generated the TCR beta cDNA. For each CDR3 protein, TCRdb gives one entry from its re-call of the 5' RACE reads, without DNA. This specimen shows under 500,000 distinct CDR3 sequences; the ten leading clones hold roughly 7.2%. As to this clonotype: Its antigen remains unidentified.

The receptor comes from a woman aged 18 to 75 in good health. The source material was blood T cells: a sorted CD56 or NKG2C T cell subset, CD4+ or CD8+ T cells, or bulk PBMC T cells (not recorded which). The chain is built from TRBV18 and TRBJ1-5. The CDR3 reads CASSSGQRGNQPQHF.